The T cell receptor beta chain under discussion was sequenced for a study of cytomegalovirus exposure and HLA in healthy donors. PCR involved 60 Vbeta and 13 Jbeta primers. The repertoire was sequenced with immunoSEQ multiplex PCR; TCRdb's copy has only in-frame clones and lacks some. This table holds about 150,000 clones. This CDR3 is 13 amino acids long. The germline V and J ends were trimmed by 3 bases and 6 bases, with 9 bases remaining between them. The germline V gene encodes CDR1 MDHEN and CDR2 SYDVKM. The sequence came from a woman aged 45-65 years in good health and CMV-seronegative. The sequencing sample was made of PBMCs. This chain uses TRBV28 with TRBJ1-5, with D possibly matching TRBD1 (6 bases). The chain's CDR3 is CASSLGAVQPQHF. In DNA form, the CDR3 reads TGTGCCAGCAGTTTGGGGGCGGTTCAGCCCCAGCATTTT.